These 2 T cell receptor beta chains share one sample of origin, sequenced in a study of CD8+ T cells in alopecia areata. Extracted from the samples, RNA was reverse transcribed into cDNA to serve as the sequencing template. Sequencing used immunoSEQ multiplex PCR; TCRdb keeps in-frame clones, though not all of them. The data show about 300,000 clones, with none appearing a single time. Using CD4, CD8alpha, NKG2D, NKG2ACE and other markers, pooled cutaneous lymph node cells were sorted. Source material: CD4+ T cells sorted from a lymph node. Receptor source: a C3H/HeJ mouse with alopecia areata. The strain is characterized by the MHC haplotype H2-k.

On this clone itself: The germline and genes are mouse ones. The CDR3 end lies 4 residues beyond the end of the read and is filled in from the germline J gene. Other DNA sequences in the same sample also yield this CDR3. The V call is TRBV31, the J call TRBJ1-1; 11 bases align to TRBD1. The V gene's germline CDR1 is GKSSPN and CDR2 SITVG. The CDR3 has 14 residues. J gave up 4 bases and V 0 bases, and 1 base lay outside the gene matches. The CDR3 region is CAWSLGTGGTEVFF. CDR3 bases read: TGTGCCTGGAGTCTCGGGACAGGGGGCACA.

This clone turned up a few times. Mouse gene names apply. Read sequence stops 4 residues before the CDR3 end, and the germline J gene provides the missing end. The rearrangement links TRBV19 to TRBJ2-2; 9 nucleotides align to TRBD1. With V trimmed by 5 bases and J by 2 bases, 7 bases remained unmatched. The V gene's germline CDR1 is FNHDT and CDR2 SITEND (reference sequence). The CDR3 is made up of 16 amino acids. CDR3 sequence: CASRAQGARNTGQLYF. Partial CDR3 DNA: TGTGCCAGCAGAGCACAGGGGGCGCGTAACACCGGG.